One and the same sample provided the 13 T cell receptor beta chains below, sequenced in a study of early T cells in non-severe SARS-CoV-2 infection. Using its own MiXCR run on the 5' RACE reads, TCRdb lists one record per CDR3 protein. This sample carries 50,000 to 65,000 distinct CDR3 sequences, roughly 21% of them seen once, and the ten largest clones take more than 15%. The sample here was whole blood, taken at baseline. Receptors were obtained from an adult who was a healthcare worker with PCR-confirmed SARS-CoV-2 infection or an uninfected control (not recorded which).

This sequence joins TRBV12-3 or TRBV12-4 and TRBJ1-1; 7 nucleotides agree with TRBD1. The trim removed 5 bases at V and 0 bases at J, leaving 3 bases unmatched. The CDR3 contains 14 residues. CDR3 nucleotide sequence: TGTGCCAGCAGTCCCGGGACAGTGAACACTGAAGCTTTCTTT. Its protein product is CASSPGTVNTEAFF.

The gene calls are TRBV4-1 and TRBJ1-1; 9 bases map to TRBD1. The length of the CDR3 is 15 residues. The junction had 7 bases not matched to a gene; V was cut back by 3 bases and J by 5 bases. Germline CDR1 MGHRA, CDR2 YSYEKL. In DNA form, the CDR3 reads TGCGCCAGCAGCCATACCCGGGACAGGGAGACTGAAGCTTTCTTT. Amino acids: CASSHTRDRETEAFF.

CDR3 residues: CASSLDGQSTDTQYF. CDR3 bases: TGCGCCAGCAGCTTAGATGGACAGAGCACAGATACGCAGTATTTT. The V gene is TRBV5-1, the J gene TRBJ2-3; D is perhaps TRBD1 (6 bases). Germline V CDR1 and CDR2: SGHRS, YFSETQ. The length of the CDR3 is 15 residues. Trimming removed 2 bases at V and 0 bases at J, with 10 bases between.

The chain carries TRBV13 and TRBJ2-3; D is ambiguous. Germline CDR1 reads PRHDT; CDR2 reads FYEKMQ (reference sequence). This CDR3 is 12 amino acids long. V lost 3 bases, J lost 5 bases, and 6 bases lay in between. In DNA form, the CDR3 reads TGTGCCAGCAGCTTCAGAGGAGATACGCAGTATTTT. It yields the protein CASSFRGDTQYF.

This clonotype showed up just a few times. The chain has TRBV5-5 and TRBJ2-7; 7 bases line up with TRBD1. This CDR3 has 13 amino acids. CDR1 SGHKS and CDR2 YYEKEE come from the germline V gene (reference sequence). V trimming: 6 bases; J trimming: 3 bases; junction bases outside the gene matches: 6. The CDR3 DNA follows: TGTGCCAGCACCCGGGACAGAGACTACGAGCAGTACTTC. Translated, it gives CASTRDRDYEQYF.

CDR3 coding DNA: TGTGCCAGCAGCCCCGGATTTACTGAAGCTTTCTTT. Amino acids: CASSPGFTEAFF. The chain couples TRBV7-2 to TRBJ1-1; D remains ambiguous. V shed 5 bases and J shed 5 bases, with 9 bases lying between them. Germline V CDR1 and CDR2: SGHTA, FQGNSA. The CDR3 is made up of 12 amino acids.

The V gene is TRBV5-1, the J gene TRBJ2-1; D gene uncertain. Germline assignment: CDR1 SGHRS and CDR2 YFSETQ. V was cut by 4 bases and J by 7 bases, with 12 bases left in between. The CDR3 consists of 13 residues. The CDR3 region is CASSAWGENEQFF. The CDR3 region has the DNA TGCGCCAGCAGCGCATGGGGTGAGAATGAGCAGTTCTTC.

The CDR3 loop is CASSQQWGQGDEQFF. CDR3 in DNA: TGTGCCAGCAGCCAACAATGGGGACAGGGAGACGAGCAGTTCTTC. The V call is TRBV3-1, the J call TRBJ2-1; 9 positions agree with TRBD1. The junction had 9 bases not matched to a gene; V was cut back by 2 bases and J by 10 bases. The germline CDR1 and CDR2 sequences are LGHDT and YNNKEL (reference sequence). The CDR3 covers 15 residues.

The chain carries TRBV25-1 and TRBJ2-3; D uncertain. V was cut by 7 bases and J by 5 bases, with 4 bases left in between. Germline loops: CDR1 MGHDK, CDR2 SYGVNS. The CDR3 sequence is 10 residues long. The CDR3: CASNGDTQYF. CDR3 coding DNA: TGTGCCAGCAATGGAGATACGCAGTATTTT.

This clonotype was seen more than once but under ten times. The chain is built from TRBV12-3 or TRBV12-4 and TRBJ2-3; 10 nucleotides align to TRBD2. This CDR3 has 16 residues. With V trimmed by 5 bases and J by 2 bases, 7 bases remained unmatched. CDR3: CASSTSGEYYTDTQYF. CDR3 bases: TGTGCCAGCAGTACTAGCGGGGAATACTACACAGATACGCAGTATTTT.

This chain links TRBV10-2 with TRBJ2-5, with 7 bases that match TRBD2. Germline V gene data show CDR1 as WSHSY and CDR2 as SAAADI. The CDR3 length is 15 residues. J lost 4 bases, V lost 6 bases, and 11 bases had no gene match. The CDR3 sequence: CASRSSRGIRETQYF. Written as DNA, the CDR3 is TGCGCCAGCAGGAGTTCGCGGGGGATCAGAGAGACCCAGTACTTC.

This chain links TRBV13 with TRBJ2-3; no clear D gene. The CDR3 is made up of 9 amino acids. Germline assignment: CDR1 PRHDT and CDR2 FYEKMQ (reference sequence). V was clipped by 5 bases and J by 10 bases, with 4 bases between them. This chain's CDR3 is CASSPSQYF. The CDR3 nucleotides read TGTGCCAGCAGCCCCTCGCAGTATTTT.

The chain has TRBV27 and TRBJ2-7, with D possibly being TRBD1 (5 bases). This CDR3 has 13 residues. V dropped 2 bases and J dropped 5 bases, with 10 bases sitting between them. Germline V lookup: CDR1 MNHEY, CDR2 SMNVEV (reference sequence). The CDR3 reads CASSLRGADEQYF. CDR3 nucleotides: TGTGCCAGCAGTTTAAGGGGCGCCGACGAGCAGTACTTC.